Listed here are 2 T cell receptor beta chains from one sample, sequenced in a study of blood T cell repertoires in COVID-19. Sequencing used immunoSEQ multiplex PCR; TCRdb keeps in-frame clones, though not all of them. The sample carries some 240,000 clones, about nine tenths recorded once. The sample consisted of peripheral blood. The receptors were gathered from a man between 60 and 75 years old who had recovered from COVID-19.

V gene TRBV4-2 combines with J gene TRBJ2-3, with D unclear. Trimming shortened V by 5 bases and J by 1 base, and 10 bases separated the two germline ends. Germline V gene sequence: CDR1 LGHNA, CDR2 YNFKEQ. The CDR3 runs 14 residues. As DNA, the CDR3 is TGTGCCAGCAGCTCAATCAGCGGCACAGATACGCAGTATTTT. Protein: CASSSISGTDTQYF.

This chain connects TRBV27 to TRBJ1-1, with unresolved D. Germline V CDR1 and CDR2: MNHEY, SMNVEV (reference sequence). The V end was cut by 4 bases, the J end by 5 bases, with 14 bases between. The CDR3 is made up of 14 amino acids. CDR3 amino acids: CASSSGTVRTEAFF. Written as DNA, the CDR3 is TGTGCCAGCAGTTCAGGTACGGTTAGGACTGAAGCTTTCTTT.